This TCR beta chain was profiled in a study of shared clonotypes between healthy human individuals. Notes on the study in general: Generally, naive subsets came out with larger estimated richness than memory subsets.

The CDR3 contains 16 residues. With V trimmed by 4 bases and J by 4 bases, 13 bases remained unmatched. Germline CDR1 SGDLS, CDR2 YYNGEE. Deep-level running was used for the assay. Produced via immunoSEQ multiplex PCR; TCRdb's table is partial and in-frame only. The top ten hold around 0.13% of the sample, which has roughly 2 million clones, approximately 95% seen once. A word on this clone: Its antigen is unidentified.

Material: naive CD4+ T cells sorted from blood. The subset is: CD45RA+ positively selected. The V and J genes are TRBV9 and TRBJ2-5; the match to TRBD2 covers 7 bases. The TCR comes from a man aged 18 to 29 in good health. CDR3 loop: CASSPSGREVIETQYF. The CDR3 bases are TGTGCCAGCAGCCCCTCGGGTCGGGAGGTGATAGAGACCCAGTACTTC.